This T cell receptor (beta chain) was profiled in a study of graft-versus-host responses after intestinal transplantation. On the study more broadly: Recipients were all induced with anti-thymocyte globulin, then given tacrolimus and steroids for around three years.

The protocol was immunoSEQ multiplex PCR, while the TCRdb copy is restricted to in-frame clones and leaves out a portion. The sample lists tens of thousands of clones, 90% occurring once. Of note for this clone: Antigen unknown.

The CDR3 has 16 amino acids. V was clipped by 4 bases and J by 6 bases; unmatched bases: 7. Germline CDR1 reads SGHNT; CDR2 reads YYREEE (reference sequence). The receptor comes from a human donor who received an intestinal transplant. The genes are TRBV5-4 and TRBJ2-3; 14 nucleotides align to TRBD2. The material was unstimulated CD8+ T cells sorted from spleen or lymph node cells, obtained before intestinal transplant. This CDR3 reads CASSTGTSGGGDTQYF. As DNA, the CDR3 is TGTGCCAGCAGCACGGGGACTAGCGGGGGTGGGGATACGCAGTATTTT.